The present TCR beta chain was sequenced within a study of T cell responses to AZD1222 COVID-19 vaccine. This table comes from immunoSEQ multiplex PCR, and its TCRdb copy is limited to in-frame clones, with some not included. The sample includes just over 150,000 clones, 80% to 90% of them seen just once. In the case of this clone: Its antigen is not known.

Notes on the study in general: Seropositive AZD1222 recipients at baseline numbered only 6 or 7.

The material was peripheral blood, obtained 28 days after the second AZD1222 dose. The sequence was obtained from an adult who received the AZD1222 COVID-19 vaccine.

Here the CDR3 reads CASSAQGRINEKLFF. CDR3 DNA: TGTGCCAGCAGTGCGCAGGGTAGGATTAATGAAAAACTGTTTTTT. This chain connects TRBV2 to TRBJ1-4, with D tentatively TRBD1 (5 bases). In germline, CDR1 is SNHLY, CDR2 FYNNEI. This CDR3 region has 15 residues. Trimming removed 4 bases from V and 4 bases from J, with 13 bases in between.